The clone carrying this T cell receptor (beta chain) has a handful of counts. No antigen is known for it. This sample is drawn from a study of shared clonotypes between healthy human individuals. Findings of the study overall: A few donors held about 5% of naive CD4 clonotypes in common. Estimated richness values were generally larger in naive subsets than in memory subsets.

The method was immunoSEQ multiplex PCR; TCRdb's version includes in-frame clones alone and lacks a portion of them. The sample includes about 320,000 clones, around 87% of them seen just once. In germline, CDR1 is SGDLS, CDR2 YYNGEE. Trimming cost V 4 bases and J 4 bases; bases outside gene matches: 12. The CDR3 sequence is 16 residues long. The origin of this receptor is a young man in good health. The rearrangement uses TRBV9 and TRBJ2-3, with 7 bases identical to TRBD2. The sample comprised memory CD8+ T cells sorted from blood. Subset defined: CD45RO+ cells pooled with CCR7-negative TemRA cells. CDR3 sequence reads: CASSSSGLEHSDTQYF. In DNA form, the CDR3 reads TGTGCCAGCAGCTCTAGCGGACTAGAACATTCAGATACGCAGTATTTT. The full variable domain, in which reference TRBV9 and TRBJ2-3 provide the parts outside the CDR3, is DSGVTQTPKHLITATGQRVTLRCSPRSGDLSVYWYQQSLDQGLQFLIQYYNGEERAKGNILERFSAQQFPDLHSELNLSSLELGDSALYFCASSSSGLEHSDTQYFGPGTRLTVL.